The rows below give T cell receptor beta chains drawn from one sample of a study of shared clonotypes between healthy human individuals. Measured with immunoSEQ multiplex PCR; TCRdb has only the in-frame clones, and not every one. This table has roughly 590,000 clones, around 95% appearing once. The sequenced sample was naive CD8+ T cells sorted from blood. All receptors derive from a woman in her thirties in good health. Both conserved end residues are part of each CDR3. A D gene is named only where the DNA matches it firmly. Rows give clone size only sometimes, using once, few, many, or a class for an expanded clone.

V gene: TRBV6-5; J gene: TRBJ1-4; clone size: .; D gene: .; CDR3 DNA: TGTGCCAGCAGTTACGCTGGGGGGCGCGGAGAAAAACTGTTTTTT; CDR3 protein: CASSYAGGRGEKLFF
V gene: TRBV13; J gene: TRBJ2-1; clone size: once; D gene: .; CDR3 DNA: TGTGCCAGCAGCCATGGGACCATCTCCTACAATGAGCAGTTCTTC; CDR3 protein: CASSHGTISYNEQFF
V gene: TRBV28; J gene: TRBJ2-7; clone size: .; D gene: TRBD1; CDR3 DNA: TGTGCCAGCAAGGCTGGGACAGGGGTCTACGAGCAGTACTTC; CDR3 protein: CASKAGTGVYEQYF
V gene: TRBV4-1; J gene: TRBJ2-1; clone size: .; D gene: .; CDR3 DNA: TGCGCCAGCAGCCGAGCGGAGGAGCAGTTCTTC; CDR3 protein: CASSRAEEQFF
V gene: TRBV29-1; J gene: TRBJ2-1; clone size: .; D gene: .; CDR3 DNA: TGCAGCGTTGAGTCGGAGCCCCGGGACTACAATGAGCAGTTCTTC; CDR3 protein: CSVESEPRDYNEQFF
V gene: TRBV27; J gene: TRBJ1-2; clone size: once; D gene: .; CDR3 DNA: TGTGCCAGCAGTCCTGCCAGGACCTATGGCTACACCTTC; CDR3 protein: CASSPARTYGYTF
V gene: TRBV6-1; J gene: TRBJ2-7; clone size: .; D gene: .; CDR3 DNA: TGTGCCAGCAGTGACAGGGTGAGTGACGAGCAGTACTTC; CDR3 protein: CASSDRVSDEQYF
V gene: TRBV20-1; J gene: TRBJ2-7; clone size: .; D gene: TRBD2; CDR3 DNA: TGCAGTACAATCTTAGCGGGAGAGCAGTACTTC; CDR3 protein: CSTILAGEQYF
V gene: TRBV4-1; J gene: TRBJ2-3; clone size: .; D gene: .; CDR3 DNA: TGCGCCAGCAGCCAAATTGGGGCAAGCACAGATACGCAGTATTTT; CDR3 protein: CASSQIGASTDTQYF
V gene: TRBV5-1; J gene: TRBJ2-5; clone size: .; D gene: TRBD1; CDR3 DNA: TGCGCCAGCAGCCCATATACCCTGACAGGGTTTGAAGAGACCCAGTACTTC; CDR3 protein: CASSPYTLTGFEETQYF
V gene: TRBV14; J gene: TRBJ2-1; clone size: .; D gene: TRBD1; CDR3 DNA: TGTGCCAGCAGCCAAGATGGGGACAGGGGGCTCGATGAGCAGTTCTTC; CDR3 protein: CASSQDGDRGLDEQFF
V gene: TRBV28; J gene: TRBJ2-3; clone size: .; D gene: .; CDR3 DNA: TGTGCCAGCAGTTTCGGTCAGGCAAGCACAGATACGCAGTATTTT; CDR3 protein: CASSFGQASTDTQYF
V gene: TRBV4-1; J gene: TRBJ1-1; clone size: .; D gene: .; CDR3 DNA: TGCGCCAGCAGCCTAATACTCGCAGGGCTCGCTGAAGCTTTCTTT; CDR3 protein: CASSLILAGLAEAFF
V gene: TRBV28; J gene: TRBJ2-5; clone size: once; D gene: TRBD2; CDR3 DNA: TGTGCCAGCAGTTCACGAGCATATAGCGGGAGCGGGGAGACCCAGTACTTC; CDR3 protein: CASSSRAYSGSGETQYF